Shown below are 18 T cell receptor beta chains from a single sample sequenced in a study of siplizumab effects on memory and regulatory T cells. Profiled with immunoSEQ multiplex PCR; TCRdb holds only in-frame clones, not every one. The sample carries around 110,000 clones, less than 95% recorded once. Sequencing was performed on non-Treg CD4+ T cells sorted from blood. The receptors here all came from a human donor in good health.

This clone was recorded a few times. The gene calls are TRBV29-1 and TRBJ1-1; 7 positions agree with TRBD1. The trim removed 6 bases at V and 0 bases at J, leaving 1 base unmatched. The CDR3 has 12 residues. CDR1 SQVTM and CDR2 ANQGSEA come from the germline V gene. CDR3 bases: TGCAGCGTGGGACAGTTGAACACTGAAGCTTTCTTT. This translates into CSVGQLNTEAFF.

This sequence joins TRBV25-1 and TRBJ2-2; D ambiguous. The germline V gene has CDR1 MGHDK and CDR2 SYGVNS. This CDR3 spans 15 amino acids. V lost 3 bases to trimming and J lost 0 bases, with 8 bases between them. The CDR3 spells CASSDTRSNTGELFF. The CDR3 DNA follows: TGTGCCAGCAGTGACACCAGGTCGAACACCGGGGAGCTGTTTTTT.

In its sample, this clone was seen a few times. V gene TRBV20-1 combines with J gene TRBJ1-6, with D possibly matching TRBD1 (5 bases). The V and J ends lost 1 base and 16 bases respectively, with 11 bases between them. Germline values: CDR1 DFQATT, CDR2 SNEGSKA (reference sequence). This CDR3 has 11 amino acids. The CDR3 region is CSARAGALLHF. The DNA for the CDR3 is TGCAGTGCTAGAGCTGGGGCCCTACTCCACTTT.

The chain uses TRBV27 and TRBJ2-2, with D tentatively TRBD1 or TRBD2 (6 bases each). The CDR3 extends over 16 amino acids. Looked up from germline, CDR1 is MNHEY and CDR2 is SMNVEV (reference sequence). V lost 1 base, J lost 2 bases, and 11 bases lay in between. CDR3 coding DNA: TGTGCCAGCAGTTTATTCGGGGGCCGCAACACCGGGGAGCTGTTTTTT. It yields the protein CASSLFGGRNTGELFF.

This rearrangement joins TRBV9 to TRBJ1-3; no reliable D call. CDR1 is SGDLS and CDR2 is YYNGEE in the germline V gene. Between the trimmed V and J ends, which lost 4 bases and 0 bases, there was a span of 11 bases. This CDR3 contains 15 residues. The CDR3 bases are TGTGCCAGCAGCCCTCACGTAGACTCTGGAAACACCATATATTTT. Translating gives CASSPHVDSGNTIYF.

The chain employs TRBV6-5 and TRBJ2-7; D is unclear. Germline V CDR1 and CDR2: MNHEY, SVGAGI. This CDR3 has 11 residues. V was pared by 6 bases and J by 3 bases, with 6 bases between. The CDR3 nucleotides are TGTGCCAGCAGGAACCGCTACGAGCAGTACTTC. This translates into CASRNRYEQYF.

This chain links TRBV7-9 with TRBJ1-5, with TRBD1 matching over 7 bases. The CDR3 spans 15 residues. Germline V gene lookup returns CDR1 SEHNR and CDR2 FQNEAQ (reference sequence). J lost 1 base, V lost 5 bases, and 5 bases had no gene match. The CDR3 nucleotides are TGTGCCAGCAGCCCGGGACAGTGGAGCAATCAGCCCCAGCATTTT. Translating it yields CASSPGQWSNQPQHF.

The genes are TRBV4-1 and TRBJ1-2; 8 nucleotides match TRBD1. The V segment lost 3 bases and the J segment 6 bases; nucleotides outside the gene matches: 12. The CDR3 runs 16 residues. Germline V lookup: CDR1 MGHRA, CDR2 YSYEKL. CDR3 region: CASSHGDATGVNGYTF. CDR3 sequence (DNA): TGCGCCAGCAGCCACGGTGATGCGACAGGGGTTAATGGCTACACCTTC.

As to this clone: Other DNA sequences within the sample encode an identical CDR3. This chain connects TRBV29-1 to TRBJ2-2; D uncertain. V was pared by 5 bases and J by 3 bases, with 13 bases between. This CDR3 is 14 amino acids long. Germline values: CDR1 SQVTM, CDR2 ANQGSEA. The CDR3 nucleotides are TGCAGCGTTAGGGTCTTACGGGACACCGGGGAGCTGTTTTTT. Translated: CSVRVLRDTGELFF.

V is TRBV2 and J is TRBJ2-1, with D possibly TRBD2 on 6 matching bases. The V and J ends lost 7 bases and 4 bases respectively, with 11 bases between them. The CDR3 has 13 residues. Germline V gives CDR1 SNHLY, CDR2 FYNNEI. CDR3 in amino acids: CASIFAGYNEQFF. The CDR3 DNA follows: TGTGCCAGCATATTTGCGGGATACAATGAGCAGTTCTTC.

The chain is built from TRBV7-9 and TRBJ2-7, with 7 bases lining up with TRBD2. CDR3 size: 13 residues. CDR1 is SEHNR, CDR2 FQNEAQ, per germline (reference sequence). V lost 3 bases to trimming and J lost 7 bases; unmatched junction nucleotides: 6. For the CDR3, the DNA is TGTGCCAGCAGCTTGGATGGACTAGAGGAGCAGTACTTC. Its protein is CASSLDGLEEQYF.

The V and J genes are TRBV10-3 and TRBJ2-2, with 7 bases lining up with TRBD1. V lost 6 bases to trimming and J lost 6 bases; unmatched junction nucleotides: 7. This CDR3 spans 14 amino acids. Per germline, CDR1 ENHRY and CDR2 SYGVKD. CDR3 amino acids: CAIRPTGRSGELFF. DNA for the CDR3: TGTGCCATCAGACCGACAGGGCGGTCCGGGGAGCTGTTTTTT.

The chain recombines TRBV5-4 with TRBJ2-2; TRBD1 matches 9 bases. The CDR3 has 17 amino acids. V lost 3 bases, J lost 5 bases, and 11 bases stayed unmatched. CDR1 SGHNT and CDR2 YYREEE come from the germline V gene (reference sequence). The chain's CDR3 is CASSSVTGTGRTGELFF. CDR3 in DNA: TGTGCCAGCAGCTCAGTAACCGGGACAGGGAGGACCGGGGAGCTGTTTTTT.

The rearrangement links TRBV18 to TRBJ2-1; the D gene could be TRBD1 or TRBD2 (5 bases each). Germline CDR1 KGHSH, CDR2 LQKENI. There are 15 residues in the CDR3. V shed 3 bases and J shed 4 bases, with 13 bases lying between them. Here the CDR3 reads CASSPGSGQYNEQFF. In nucleotides, the CDR3 is TGTGCCAGCTCACCGGGGAGCGGACAATACAATGAGCAGTTCTTC.

The V call is TRBV6-5, the J call TRBJ1-5, with TRBD1 matching 8 bases. The CDR3 extends over 15 amino acids. CDR1 is MNHEY, CDR2 SVGAGI, per germline. Germline trimming cut 4 bases from V and 4 bases from J; bases unmatched to any gene: 6. In DNA form, the CDR3 reads TGTGCCAGCAGTTTTTCCAGGGGGCCAAATCAGCCCCAGCATTTT. Translation gives CASSFSRGPNQPQHF.

V usage is TRBV6-5 and J usage is TRBJ2-5; perhaps TRBD2 as D (7 bases). Trimming shortened V by 6 bases and J by 2 bases, and 13 bases separated the two germline ends. Germline CDR1 reads MNHEY; CDR2 reads SVGAGI. The CDR3 loop spans 14 amino acids. This CDR3 is CASRKGGKQETQYF. As DNA, the CDR3 is TGTGCCAGCAGGAAGGGGGGGAAGCAAGAGACCCAGTACTTC.

This chain connects TRBV18 to TRBJ2-5; D might be TRBD1 (5 bases). The CDR3 contains 17 residues. The V and J ends lost 2 bases and 3 bases respectively, with 19 bases between them. Germline V gene sequence: CDR1 KGHSH, CDR2 LQKENI. CDR3 coding DNA: TGTGCCAGCTCACCAAGTATCGGACAAGGCGGCGAAGAGACCCAGTACTTC. This gives the protein CASSPSIGQGGEETQYF.

The chain combines TRBV11-2 with TRBJ2-3; tentatively, D is TRBD1 (6 bases). CDR1 SGHAT and CDR2 FQNNGV come from the germline V gene. The CDR3 has 13 residues. Trimming took 6 bases from V and 3 from J, leaving 10 bases between them. Here the CDR3 DNA reads TGTGCCAGCAGTCCCAGGGGAACAGATACGCAGTATTTT. Its protein product is CASSPRGTDTQYF.